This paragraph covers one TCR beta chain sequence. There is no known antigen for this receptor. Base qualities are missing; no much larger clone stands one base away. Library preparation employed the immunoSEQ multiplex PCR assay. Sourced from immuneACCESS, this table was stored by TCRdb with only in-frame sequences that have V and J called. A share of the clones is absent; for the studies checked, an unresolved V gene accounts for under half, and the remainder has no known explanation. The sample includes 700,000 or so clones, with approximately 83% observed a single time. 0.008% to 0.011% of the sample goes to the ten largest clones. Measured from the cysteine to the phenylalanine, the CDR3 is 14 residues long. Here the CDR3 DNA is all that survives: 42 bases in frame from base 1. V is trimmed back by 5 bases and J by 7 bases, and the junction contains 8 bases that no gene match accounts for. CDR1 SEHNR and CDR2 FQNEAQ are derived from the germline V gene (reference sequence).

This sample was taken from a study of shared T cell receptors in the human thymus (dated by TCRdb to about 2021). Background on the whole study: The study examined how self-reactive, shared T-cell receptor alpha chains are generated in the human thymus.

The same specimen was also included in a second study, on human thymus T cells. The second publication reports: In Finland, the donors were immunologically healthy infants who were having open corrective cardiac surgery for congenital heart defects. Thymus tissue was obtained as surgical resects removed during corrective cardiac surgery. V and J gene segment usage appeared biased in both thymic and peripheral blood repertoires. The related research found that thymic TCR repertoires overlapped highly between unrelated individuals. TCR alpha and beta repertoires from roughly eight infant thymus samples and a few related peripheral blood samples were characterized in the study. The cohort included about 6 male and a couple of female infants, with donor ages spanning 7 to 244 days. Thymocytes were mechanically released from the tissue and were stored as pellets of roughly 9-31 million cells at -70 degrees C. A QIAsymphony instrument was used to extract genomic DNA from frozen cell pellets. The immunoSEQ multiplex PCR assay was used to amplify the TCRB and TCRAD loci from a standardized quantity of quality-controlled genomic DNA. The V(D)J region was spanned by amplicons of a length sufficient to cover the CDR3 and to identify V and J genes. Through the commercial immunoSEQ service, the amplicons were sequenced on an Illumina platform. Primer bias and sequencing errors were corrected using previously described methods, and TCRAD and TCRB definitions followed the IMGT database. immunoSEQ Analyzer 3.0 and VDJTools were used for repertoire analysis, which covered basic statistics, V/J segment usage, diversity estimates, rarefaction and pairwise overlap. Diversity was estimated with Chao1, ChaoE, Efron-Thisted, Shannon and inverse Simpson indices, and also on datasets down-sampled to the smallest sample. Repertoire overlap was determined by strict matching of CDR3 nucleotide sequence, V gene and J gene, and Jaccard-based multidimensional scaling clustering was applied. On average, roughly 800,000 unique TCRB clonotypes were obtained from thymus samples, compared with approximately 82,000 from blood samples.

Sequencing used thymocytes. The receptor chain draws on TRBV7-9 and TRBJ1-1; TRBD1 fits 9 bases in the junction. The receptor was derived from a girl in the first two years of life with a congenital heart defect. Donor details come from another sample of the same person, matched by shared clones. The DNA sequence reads TGTGCCAGCAGCGAAACGGACAGGGGAGGTGAAGCTTTCTTT. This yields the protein CASSETDRGGEAFF. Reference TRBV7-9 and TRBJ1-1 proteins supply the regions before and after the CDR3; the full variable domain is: DTGVSQNPRHKITKRGQNVTFRCDPISEHNRLYWYRQTLGQGPEFLTYFQNEAQLEKSRLLSDRFSAERPKGSFSTLEIQRTEQGDSAMYLCASSETDRGGEAFFGQGTRLTVV.